These 30 T cell receptor beta chains share one sample of origin, sequenced in a study of CD8 T cells in Susac syndrome. RNA amounts of about 0.45 to 1 ug underwent reverse transcription with random hexamers. TCRdb ran MiXCR on the immunoSEQ multiplex PCR reads and lists one entry per CDR3 protein. The top ten hold around 0.53% of the sample, which has 45,000 to 55,000 distinct CDR3 sequences, under 95% seen once. Sample: CD8+ T cells from PBMCs. Every receptor here comes from a human donor in good health.

The chain links TRBV7-6 to TRBJ2-7, with no clear D. The CDR3 is made up of 14 amino acids. Trimming shortened V by 1 base and J by 2 bases, and 9 bases separated the two germline ends. Germline CDR1 reads SGHVS; CDR2 reads FNYEAQ. Here the CDR3 DNA reads TGTGCCAGCAGCTTAGGAACAGCTACCTACGAGCAGTACTTC. It yields the protein CASSLGTATYEQYF.

This chain uses TRBV25-1 with TRBJ1-2; no clear D. CDR3 size: 14 residues. V lost 8 bases and J 1 base, leaving 14 bases between the germline ends. The V gene's germline CDR1 is MGHDK and CDR2 SYGVNS. CDR3: CASFDTALNYGYTF. The CDR3 DNA is TGTGCCAGCTTCGACACAGCCCTTAACTATGGCTACACCTTC.

The CDR3 DNA is TGTGCCAGCAGCCAAGAGCCGACTGGGTCTTCTGGAAACACCATATATTTT. It encodes CASSQEPTGSSGNTIYF. The chain is built from TRBV3-1 and TRBJ1-3; D gene uncertain. Between the trimmed V and J ends, which lost 0 bases and 1 base, there was a span of 13 bases. The CDR3 runs 17 residues. Germline CDR1 is LGHDT and CDR2 is YNNKEL (reference sequence).

The chain joins TRBV25-1 to TRBJ2-7; tentatively, D is TRBD1 (6 bases). CDR1 and CDR2 from the germline V gene are MGHDK and SYGVNS. V lost 5 bases and J 4 bases, leaving 15 bases between the germline ends. The CDR3 sequence is 14 residues long. The CDR3 loop is CASSRSGQTYEQYF. The CDR3 bases are TGTGCCAGCAGTAGGTCGGGACAAACATACGAGCAGTACTTC.

This clonotype was detected a few times. This rearrangement joins TRBV10-3 to TRBJ2-7; 7 positions agree with TRBD1. J was trimmed by 5 bases and V by 11 bases; bases with no gene match: 9. CDR1 is ENHRY, CDR2 SYGVKD, per germline. This CDR3 has 12 amino acids. The CDR3 bases are TGTGCCGCCAAGACAGGGAGCCACGAGCAGTACTTC. Amino acids: CAAKTGSHEQYF.

The gene calls are TRBV7-2 and TRBJ2-1; TRBD2 matches at 9 bases. Germline V gene sequence: CDR1 SGHTA, CDR2 FQGNSA. After removal of 2 bases from V and 4 bases from J, the junction contained 3 bases not matched to a gene. CDR3 length: 15 amino acids. DNA of the CDR3: TGTGCCAGCAGCTTACTAGCGGGGATATACAATGAGCAGTTCTTC. This sequence encodes CASSLLAGIYNEQFF. The entire variable domain, with the rest obtained from reference TRBV7-2 and TRBJ2-1, is as follows: GAGVSQSPSNKVTEKGKDVELRCDPISGHTALYWYRQSLGQGLEFLIYFQGNSAPDKSGLPSDRFSAERTGGSVSTLTIQRTQQEDSAVYLCASSLLAGIYNEQFFGPGTRLTVL.

This rearrangement joins TRBV6-5 to TRBJ2-1, with unresolved D. Per germline, CDR1 MNHEY and CDR2 SVGAGI. The CDR3 is 13 residues long. V lost 0 bases, J lost 5 bases, and 5 bases lay in between. CDR3 residues: CASSYSRNNEQFF. CDR3 in DNA: TGTGCCAGCAGTTACTCAAGGAACAATGAGCAGTTCTTC.

The J gene is TRBJ2-2, the V gene TRBV19; D remains ambiguous. The germline V gene encodes CDR1 LNHDA and CDR2 SQIVND (reference sequence). V was cut by 3 bases and J by 3 bases, with 14 bases left in between. There are 16 residues in the CDR3. The CDR3 DNA sequence: TGTGCCAGTAGTATCTCCACCCCAAGGTACACCGGGGAGCTGTTTTTT. It is translated as CASSISTPRYTGELFF.

V is TRBV27 and J is TRBJ2-3; tentatively, D is TRBD2 (5 bases). Germline V lookup: CDR1 MNHEY, CDR2 SMNVEV (reference sequence). V lost 9 bases, J lost 0 bases, and 10 bases lay in between. This CDR3 comprises 13 residues. CDR3: CASQSGSTDTQYF. DNA for the CDR3: TGTGCCAGTCAAAGCGGAAGCACAGATACGCAGTATTTT.

The chain recombines TRBV24-1 with TRBJ1-5; 7 bases match TRBD1. Trimming cost V 6 bases and J 6 bases; bases outside gene matches: 4. This CDR3 has 13 residues. Germline V gene sequence: CDR1 KGHDR, CDR2 SFDVKD. The CDR3 reads CATSLGGTQPQHF. DNA for the CDR3: TGTGCCACCAGTTTAGGGGGCACTCAGCCCCAGCATTTT.

This chain's CDR3 is CAGGDTGELFF. The DNA of the CDR3 is TGTGCCGGGGGGGACACCGGGGAGCTGTTTTTT. The chain couples TRBV30 to TRBJ2-2; the match to TRBD2 covers 7 bases. There are 11 residues in the CDR3. Germline V CDR1 and CDR2: GTSNPN, SVGIG (reference sequence). V lost 8 bases and J lost 3; bases outside the gene matches: 0. The full variable domain, with the rest looked up from reference TRBV30 and TRBJ2-2, is SQTIHQWPATLVQPVGSPLSLECTVEGTSNPNLYWYRQAAGRGLQLLFYSVGIGQISSEVPQNLSASRPQDRQFILSSKKLLLSDSGFYLCAGGDTGELFFGEGSRLTVL.

The chain is built from TRBV29-1 and TRBJ2-2; D uncertain. The length of the CDR3 is 11 residues. V was pared by 4 bases and J by 6 bases, with 6 bases between. Per the germline V gene, CDR1 is SQVTM and CDR2 is ANQGSEA. In DNA, the CDR3 is TGCAGCGTTGCGATAGCCGGGGAGCTGTTTTTT. This translates into CSVAIAGELFF.

This clonotype has only a few counts. This chain uses TRBV19 with TRBJ2-7; 11 nucleotides match TRBD2. Trimming took 3 bases from V and 3 from J; bases not matched to a gene: 1. Germline lookup yields CDR1 LNHDA and CDR2 SQIVND (reference sequence). The CDR3 covers 14 residues. The CDR3 nucleotides are TGTGCCAGTAGTATTGGGACTAGCGGCTACGAGCAGTACTTC. Protein product: CASSIGTSGYEQYF. Using reference TRBV19 and TRBJ2-7 for the parts outside the CDR3, the full variable domain is DGGITQSPKYLFRKEGQNVTLSCEQNLNHDAMYWYRQDPGQGLRLIYYSQIVNDFQKGDIAEGYSVSREKKESFPLTVTSAQKNPTAFYLCASSIGTSGYEQYFGPGTRLTVT.

Only one count was recorded for this clonotype. The V call is TRBV10-3, the J call TRBJ2-5; the match to TRBD2 covers 8 bases. Germline CDR1 and CDR2: ENHRY and SYGVKD. This CDR3 has 15 residues. V gave up 3 bases and J gave up 5 bases; unmatched junction bases: 8. The CDR3: CAISDWGLVEETQYF. The CDR3 region has the DNA TGTGCCATCAGTGACTGGGGACTAGTGGAGGAGACCCAGTACTTC.

This clonotype showed up just a few times. The chain is built from TRBV11-2 and TRBJ1-2; D remains ambiguous. This CDR3 spans 12 amino acids. The ends were cut back, 3 bases at V and 5 bases at J, with 7 bases in the middle. Germline CDR1 is SGHAT and CDR2 is FQNNGV. CDR3 nucleotide sequence: TGTGCCAGCAGCTTGTCGGATTATGGCTACACCTTC. This translates into CASSLSDYGYTF.

The CDR3 here is CASSQAGLSAEQYF. The CDR3 DNA is TGCGCCAGCAGCCAAGCGGGGTTAAGTGCAGAGCAGTACTTC. The chain is built from TRBV4-1 and TRBJ2-7, with D possibly TRBD2 on 5 matching bases. The germline CDR1 and CDR2 sequences are MGHRA and YSYEKL. V was trimmed by 1 base and J by 7 bases, leaving 14 bases between them. The CDR3 spans 14 residues.

The rearrangement links TRBV13 to TRBJ2-1; tentative D call: TRBD2 (5 bases). Per the germline V gene, CDR1 is PRHDT and CDR2 is FYEKMQ (reference sequence). V was shortened by 4 bases and J by 7 bases, with 11 bases between the two germline ends. The CDR3 has 13 residues. The CDR3 coding sequence is TGTGCCAGCAGCTCCTACAGCGGTAATGAGCAGTTCTTC. As protein: CASSSYSGNEQFF. The full variable domain, in which reference TRBV13 and TRBJ2-1 provide the parts outside the CDR3, is AAGVIQSPRHLIKEKRETATLKCYPIPRHDTVYWYQQGPGQDPQFLISFYEKMQSDKGSIPDRFSAQQFSDYHSELNMSSLELGDSALYFCASSSYSGNEQFFGPGTRLTVL.

The rearrangement links TRBV13 to TRBJ2-7, with D tentatively TRBD1 (5 bases). Germline lookup yields CDR1 PRHDT and CDR2 FYEKMQ (reference sequence). The V gene lost 0 bases and the J gene lost 3 bases, with 6 bases spanning the gap. The length of the CDR3 is 13 residues. The CDR3 spells CASSLGDNYEQYF. Written as DNA, the CDR3 is TGTGCCAGCAGCTTAGGGGACAACTACGAGCAGTACTTC.

The chain has TRBV28 and TRBJ2-1, with D maybe TRBD1 (5 bases). There are 14 residues in the CDR3. V was pared by 3 bases and J by 3 bases, with 9 bases between. Germline V gives CDR1 MDHEN, CDR2 SYDVKM. For the CDR3, the DNA is TGTGCCAGCAGTTTCCACGACAGCTACAATGAGCAGTTCTTC. Translated: CASSFHDSYNEQFF.

The J gene is TRBJ1-5, the V gene TRBV7-2; 7 positions agree with TRBD1. The trim removed 5 bases at V and 2 bases at J, leaving 15 bases unmatched. Germline CDR1 SGHTA, CDR2 FQGNSA. The CDR3 runs to 18 residues. The CDR3 sequence is CASSTGQDGFWGNQPQHF. DNA of the CDR3: TGTGCCAGCAGCACCGGACAGGACGGTTTCTGGGGCAATCAGCCCCAGCATTTT.

V gene TRBV2 combines with J gene TRBJ2-5; possibly TRBD1 for D (6 bases). Deletions cut 1 base from V and 5 bases from J, with 11 bases between. Per germline, CDR1 SNHLY and CDR2 FYNNEI. CDR3 length: 14 amino acids. The CDR3 DNA reads as TGTGCCAGCAGTGAAGACAGGGCAGGGGAGACCCAGTACTTC. As protein: CASSEDRAGETQYF.

The V call is TRBV28, the J call TRBJ1-3; D unresolved. Trimming cost V 6 bases and J 0 bases, with 9 bases left between them. This CDR3 spans 14 amino acids. Per the germline V gene, CDR1 is MDHEN and CDR2 is SYDVKM. CDR3 sequence: CASSLTASGNTIYF. The CDR3 DNA sequence: TGTGCCAGCAGCCTTACAGCCTCTGGAAACACCATATATTTT. The full variable domain, rest sourced from reference TRBV28 and TRBJ1-3, is DVKVTQSSRYLVKRTGEKVFLECVQDMDHENMFWYRQDPGLGLRLIYFSYDVKMKEKGDIPEGYSVSREKKERFSLILESASTNQTSMYLCASSLTASGNTIYFGEGSWLTVV.

The chain employs TRBV2 and TRBJ2-3, with TRBD2 identical over 7 bases. V shed 9 bases, J shed 2 bases, and the junction held 5 bases outside the gene matches. Germline V lookup: CDR1 SNHLY, CDR2 FYNNEI. The CDR3 covers 13 residues. DNA for the CDR3: TGTGCCAGAGAGCGGGAACCCACAGATACGCAGTATTTT. It translates to CAREREPTDTQYF.

The chain carries TRBV27 and TRBJ2-7; the D is unclear. Germline CDR1 is MNHEY and CDR2 is SMNVEV (reference sequence). Trimming stripped 4 bases from V and 1 base from J, with 11 bases between. CDR3 length: 14 residues. The CDR3 sequence: CASSSWKRSYEQYF. The CDR3 bases are TGTGCCAGCAGTTCTTGGAAAAGGTCCTACGAGCAGTACTTC.

The chain carries TRBV27 and TRBJ1-2; TRBD1 aligns across 7 bases. V shed 0 bases and J 8 bases; nucleotides not matched to a gene: 6. Germline CDR1 and CDR2: MNHEY and SMNVEV (reference sequence). This CDR3 region has 14 residues. CDR3 protein: CASSLSGTGAGYTF. The CDR3 DNA reads as TGTGCCAGCAGTTTATCGGGAACAGGGGCCGGCTACACCTTC.

J is TRBJ2-1 and V is TRBV5-1; D perhaps matches TRBD2 (6 bases). The CDR3 runs 16 residues. Per germline, CDR1 SGHRS and CDR2 YFSETQ. V shed 0 bases and J shed 4 bases, with 14 bases lying between them. CDR3 nucleotide sequence: TGCGCCAGCAGCTTGGCCGGGGGACCCTTTTACAATGAGCAGTTCTTC. Its protein product is CASSLAGGPFYNEQFF.

The CDR3 protein is CASSWDRNEQFF. As DNA, the CDR3 is TGTGCCAGCAGTTGGGACCGGAATGAGCAGTTCTTC. V gene TRBV5-6 combines with J gene TRBJ2-1, with D possibly being TRBD1 or TRBD2 (5 bases each). V was cut by 5 bases and J by 7 bases, with 10 bases left in between. This CDR3 spans 12 amino acids. Looked up from germline, CDR1 is SGHDT and CDR2 is YYEEEE. The whole variable domain, filled in from reference TRBV5-6 and TRBJ2-1, reads DAGVTQSPTHLIKTRGQQVTLRCSPKSGHDTVSWYQQALGQGPQFIFQYYEEEERQRGNFPDRFSGHQFPNYSSELNVNALLLGDSALYLCASSWDRNEQFFGPGTRLTVL.

This rearrangement joins TRBV19 to TRBJ1-2, with D possibly TRBD1 on 5 matching bases. The length of the CDR3 is 10 residues. The ends were cut back, 8 bases at V and 11 bases at J, with 12 bases in the middle. The germline CDR1 and CDR2 sequences are LNHDA and SQIVND (reference sequence). The CDR3 reads CASWDGGYTF. The CDR3 DNA sequence: TGTGCCAGTTGGGACGGCGGGTACACCTTC.

The J gene is TRBJ2-5, the V gene TRBV3-1; 8 bases are a match to TRBD2. V trimming: 1 base; J trimming: 5 bases; junction bases outside the gene matches: 6. This CDR3 contains 15 residues. Germline CDR1 is LGHDT and CDR2 is YNNKEL (reference sequence). The CDR3 DNA reads as TGTGCCAGCAGCCAAGCTGGAGCGGGAGACGAGACCCAGTACTTC. This codes for CASSQAGAGDETQYF.

The V call is TRBV15, the J call TRBJ2-5; D is unclear. Deletions cut 6 bases from V and 4 bases from J, with 6 bases between. The CDR3 has 11 residues. Per germline, CDR1 LNHNV and CDR2 YYDKDF (reference sequence). The CDR3 protein is CATRKGETQYF. The CDR3 nucleotides are TGTGCCACCAGGAAGGGAGAGACCCAGTACTTC. Supplemented by reference TRBV15 and TRBJ2-5, the full variable domain reads DAMVIQNPRYQVTQFGKPVTLSCSQTLNHNVMYWYQQKSSQAPKLLFHYYDKDFNNEADTPDNFQSRRPNTSFCFLDIRSPGLGDTAMYLCATRKGETQYFGPGTRLLVL.